This TCR beta chain was identified in a study of Ad26.COV2.S vaccination and SARS-CoV-2 variants. Overall study findings and caveats: Substantial post-vaccination breadth of spike-specific CD8+ and CD4+ T cell responses was reported.

The method was immunoSEQ multiplex PCR; TCRdb's version includes in-frame clones alone and lacks a portion of them. The sample consists of 200,000 to 300,000 clones, over 75% of them appearing once. Concerning this clone: Its antigen is currently unknown.

Treatment in this sample: around 19 received Ad26.COV2.S at low or high dose, single or two shots; a few received placebo; per-sample allocation not given. Day 63 following the first vaccine or placebo injection was when the samples were taken. The donor was a Boston adult aged 18-55 years. The CDR3 covers 12 residues. V was clipped by 3 bases and J by 7 bases, with 7 bases between them. Germline V gene data show CDR1 as LNHDA and CDR2 as SQIVND (reference sequence). The TCR was taken from a person aged 18-65 years who received the Ad26.COV2.S COVID-19 vaccine or a placebo. The chain links TRBV19 to TRBJ2-1, with unresolved D. Sequenced material: peripheral blood, taken in a trial of Ad26.COV2.S vaccine versus placebo. The CDR3 protein is CASSMSVNEQFF. CDR3 sequence (DNA): TGTGCCAGTAGTATGTCGGTAAATGAGCAGTTCTTC.